One and the same sample provided the 9 T cell receptor beta chains below, sequenced in a study of T cells after yellow fever vaccination. TCRdb reprocessed the 5' RACE reads via MiXCR and lists one record per CDR3 protein. Among some 350,000 distinct CDR3 sequences listed, 6.2% were seen once. The input for sequencing was PBMCs, taken 5 days after the yellow fever booster vaccination. These receptors were obtained from a man aged 25 to 40 who received the YFV17D yellow fever vaccine.

The sample holds many counts of this clonotype. This chain joins TRBV6-2 or TRBV6-3 and TRBJ2-1, with TRBD2 matching over 12 bases. The germline gives CDR1 MNHEY, CDR2 SVGEGT. The length of the CDR3 is 15 residues. The ends lost 6 bases at V and 8 bases at J; junction bases unmatched: 8. As DNA, the CDR3 is TGTGCCAGCAGGAGGCTAGCGGGAGGGCCCTATGAGCAGTTCTTC. Protein sequence: CASRRLAGGPYEQFF.

The chain uses TRBV7-2 and TRBJ2-5, with D unclear. Per the germline V gene, CDR1 is SGHTA and CDR2 is FQGNSA. The germline V and J ends were trimmed by 5 bases and 0 bases, with 4 bases remaining between them. The CDR3 covers 12 residues. CDR3: CASSINQETQYF. CDR3 sequence (DNA): TGTGCCAGCAGCATAAACCAAGAGACCCAGTACTTC.

This clonotype was seen ten or more times. The chain carries TRBV28 and TRBJ2-3; 8 bases are a match to TRBD1. Losses at the gene ends were 6 bases for V and 5 bases for J; bases not matched to a gene: 4. CDR1 MDHEN and CDR2 SYDVKM come from the germline V gene. The CDR3 has 13 amino acids. Written as DNA, the CDR3 is TGTGCCAGCAGACCTACAGGGGGAGATACGCAGTATTTT. Its protein product is CASRPTGGDTQYF. Together with reference TRBV28 and TRBJ2-3, the CDR3 gives the full variable domain: DVKVTQSSRYLVKRTGEKVFLECVQDMDHENMFWYRQDPGLGLRLIYFSYDVKMKEKGDIPEGYSVSREKKERFSLILESASTNQTSMYLCASRPTGGDTQYFGPGTRLTVL.

This clonotype has only a few counts. The chain is built from TRBV19 and TRBJ2-1; D gene ambiguous. With 7 bases removed from V and 2 bases from J, the gap between germline ends came to 18 bases. The CDR3 runs to 16 residues. Germline lookup yields CDR1 LNHDA and CDR2 SQIVND (reference sequence). The CDR3 sequence is CASKGTVATAYNEQFF. The CDR3 DNA reads as TGTGCCAGTAAGGGCACGGTGGCCACCGCCTACAATGAGCAGTTCTTC. The variable domain in full, completed from reference TRBV19 and TRBJ2-1, reads DGGITQSPKYLFRKEGQNVTLSCEQNLNHDAMYWYRQDPGQGLRLIYYSQIVNDFQKGDIAEGYSVSREKKESFPLTVTSAQKNPTAFYLCASKGTVATAYNEQFFGPGTRLTVL.

This clonotype was recorded at least ten times. The chain recombines TRBV20-1 with TRBJ2-3; 12 nucleotides line up with TRBD2. The trim removed 5 bases at V and 1 base at J, leaving 4 bases unmatched. The CDR3 extends over 15 amino acids. Per germline, CDR1 DFQATT and CDR2 SNEGSKA (reference sequence). For the CDR3, the DNA is TGCAGTGCTCCGACTAGCGGGAGAGGCACAGATACGCAGTATTTT. Translation gives CSAPTSGRGTDTQYF.

This clonotype was detected many times. The chain joins TRBV10-3 to TRBJ2-1, with 13 nucleotides matching TRBD2. This CDR3 has 15 residues. V lost 4 bases to trimming and J lost 5 bases; unmatched junction nucleotides: 2. Germline lookup yields CDR1 ENHRY and CDR2 SYGVKD. For the CDR3, the DNA is TGTGCCATCAGTGGGGGACTAGCGGGGCACAATGAGCAGTTCTTC. This encodes CAISGGLAGHNEQFF.

There are a few counts of this clonotype. The J gene is TRBJ1-4, the V gene TRBV7-9; 8 nucleotides agree with TRBD1. The CDR3 is made up of 14 amino acids. Germline V gene sequence: CDR1 SEHNR, CDR2 FQNEAQ (reference sequence). V lost 4 bases, J lost 10 bases, and 8 bases stayed unmatched. CDR3 nucleotides: TGTGCCAGCAGCTCCGGGACAGGTTACGCAAAACTGTTTTTT. Translation gives CASSSGTGYAKLFF.

V and J are TRBV20-1 and TRBJ2-7; D ambiguous. This CDR3 is built from 17 residues. With 0 bases removed from V and 7 bases from J, the gap between germline ends came to 25 bases. The germline gives CDR1 DFQATT, CDR2 SNEGSKA (reference sequence). The chain's CDR3 is CSARDGDRIAPAKEQYF. CDR3 nucleotides: TGCAGTGCTAGAGATGGAGATAGGATAGCTCCGGCTAAAGAGCAGTACTTC.

The chain employs TRBV7-9 and TRBJ2-1, with 9 nucleotides matching TRBD1. In germline, CDR1 is SEHNR, CDR2 FQNEAQ (reference sequence). V was clipped by 0 bases and J by 2 bases; unmatched bases: 5. The CDR3 consists of 17 residues. The CDR3 region has the DNA TGTGCCAGCAGCTTAGCTGGGACAGGGATTCCCTACAATGAGCAGTTCTTC. This sequence encodes CASSLAGTGIPYNEQFF.